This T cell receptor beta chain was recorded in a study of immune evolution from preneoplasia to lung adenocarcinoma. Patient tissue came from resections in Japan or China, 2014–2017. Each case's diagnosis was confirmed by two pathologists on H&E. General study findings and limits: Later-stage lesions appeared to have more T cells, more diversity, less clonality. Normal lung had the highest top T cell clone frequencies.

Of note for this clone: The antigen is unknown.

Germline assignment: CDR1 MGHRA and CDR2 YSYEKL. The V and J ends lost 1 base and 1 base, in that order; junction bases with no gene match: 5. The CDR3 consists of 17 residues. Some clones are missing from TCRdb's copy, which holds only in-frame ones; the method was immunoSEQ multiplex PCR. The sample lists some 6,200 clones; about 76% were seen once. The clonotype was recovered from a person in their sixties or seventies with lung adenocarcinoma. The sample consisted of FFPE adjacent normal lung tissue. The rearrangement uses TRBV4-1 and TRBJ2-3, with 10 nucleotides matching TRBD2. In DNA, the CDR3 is TGCGCCAGCAGCCAAGGCGGTCTAGCGGGAGGCACAGATACGCAGTATTTT. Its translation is CASSQGGLAGGTDTQYF.